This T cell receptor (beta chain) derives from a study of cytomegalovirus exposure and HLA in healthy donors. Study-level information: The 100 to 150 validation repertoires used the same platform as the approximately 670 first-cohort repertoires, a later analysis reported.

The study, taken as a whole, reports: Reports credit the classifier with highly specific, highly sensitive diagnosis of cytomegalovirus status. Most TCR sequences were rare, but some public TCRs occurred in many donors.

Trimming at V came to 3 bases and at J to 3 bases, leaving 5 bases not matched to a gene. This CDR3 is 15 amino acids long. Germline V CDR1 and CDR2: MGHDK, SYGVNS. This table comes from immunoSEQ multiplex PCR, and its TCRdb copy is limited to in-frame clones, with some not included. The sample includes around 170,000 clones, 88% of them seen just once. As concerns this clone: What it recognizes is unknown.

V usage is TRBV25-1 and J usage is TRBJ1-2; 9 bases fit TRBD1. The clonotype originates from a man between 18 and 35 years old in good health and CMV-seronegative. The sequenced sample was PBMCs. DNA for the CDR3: TGTGCCAGCAGTGATTTGACAGGGGGGGACTATGGCTACACCTTC. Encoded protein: CASSDLTGGDYGYTF.